Presented here are 25 T cell receptor beta chains from one specimen sequenced in a study of cytomegalovirus exposure and HLA in healthy donors. PCR used 60 Vbeta primers and 13 Jbeta primers. The assay was immunoSEQ multiplex PCR, and TCRdb's table has in-frame clones only and misses some. The sample carries some 100,000 clones, 79% recorded once. Sequencing input: PBMCs. These TCRs come from a female donor in good health and CMV-seropositive.

The chain uses TRBV4-2 and TRBJ2-7, with 7 bases aligning to TRBD1. The V and J ends lost 1 base and 3 bases, in that order; junction bases with no gene match: 3. There are 14 residues in the CDR3. CDR1 is LGHNA, CDR2 YNFKEQ, per germline. The CDR3 DNA reads TGTGCCAGCAGCCAAGGACAGGGCGACTACGAGCAGTACTTC. Protein product: CASSQGQGDYEQYF.

V usage is TRBV7-9 and J usage is TRBJ2-7, with D possibly being TRBD1 (6 bases). This CDR3 is built from 16 residues. The V and J ends lost 3 bases and 1 base respectively, with 16 bases between them. Looked up from germline, CDR1 is SEHNR and CDR2 is FQNEAQ (reference sequence). The CDR3 spells CASSFVVTGGSYEQYF. CDR3 DNA sequence: TGTGCCAGCAGCTTTGTTGTGACAGGCGGATCCTACGAGCAGTACTTC.

This clone showed up just a few times. The chain recombines TRBV5-1 with TRBJ2-1, with D perhaps TRBD2 (7 bases). From germline, CDR1 is SGHRS and CDR2 YFSETQ. The CDR3 is made up of 16 amino acids. V was shortened by 3 bases and J by 4 bases, with 17 bases between the two germline ends. The CDR3 sequence is CASSSGGGAGYNEQFF. The CDR3 coding sequence is TGCGCCAGCAGCTCCGGAGGGGGGGCCGGGTACAATGAGCAGTTCTTC. The whole variable domain, remainder taken from reference TRBV5-1 and TRBJ2-1, is KAGVTQTPRYLIKTRGQQVTLSCSPISGHRSVSWYQQTPGQGLQFLFEYFSETQRNKGNFPGRFSGRQFSNSRSEMNVSTLELGDSALYLCASSSGGGAGYNEQFFGPGTRLTVL.

J is TRBJ2-1 and V is TRBV19; 7 positions agree with TRBD1. CDR1 is LNHDA and CDR2 is SQIVND in the germline V gene (reference sequence). The CDR3 is 17 amino acids. The V segment lost 5 bases and the J segment 3 bases; nucleotides outside the gene matches: 13. The CDR3 DNA reads as TGTGCCAGTAGTGCCGACAGGGAAGGGGATTTCTACAATGAGCAGTTCTTC. Translating gives CASSADREGDFYNEQFF.

The chain couples TRBV6-5 to TRBJ2-7; D may be TRBD1 (7 bases). CDR1 and CDR2 (germline): MNHEY, SVGAGI. This CDR3 has 13 amino acids. V was cut by 6 bases and J by 5 bases, with 14 bases left in between. The CDR3 DNA reads TGTGCCAGCAGGCCAGGGGGGTTCCACGAGCAGTACTTC. Amino acids: CASRPGGFHEQYF.

The chain carries TRBV6-5 and TRBJ1-1; D is ambiguous. Between the trimmed V and J ends, which lost 0 bases and 4 bases, there was a span of 6 bases. This CDR3 spans 13 amino acids. CDR1 is MNHEY and CDR2 is SVGAGI in the germline V gene. The CDR3 DNA follows: TGTGCCAGCAGTTACTCTCAAGCCACTGAAGCTTTCTTT. Its translation is CASSYSQATEAFF.

The chain joins TRBV7-2 to TRBJ2-2; possibly TRBD2 for D (5 bases). Trimming pared 3 bases from V and 7 bases from J, leaving 9 bases between. The CDR3 length is 13 residues. The V gene's germline CDR1 is SGHTA and CDR2 FQGNSA. The CDR3 DNA reads as TGTGCCAGCAGCTTGAGGGCCGTCGGGGAGCTGTTTTTT. Its protein product is CASSLRAVGELFF.

The V and J genes are TRBV19 and TRBJ2-5, with a possible D match to TRBD2 (5 bases). This CDR3 has 13 residues. The ends were cut back, 5 bases at V and 5 bases at J, with 12 bases in the middle. Germline V lookup: CDR1 LNHDA, CDR2 SQIVND (reference sequence). CDR3 protein: CASSDGGRETQYF. The DNA for the CDR3 is TGTGCCAGTAGTGATGGCGGGCGGGAGACCCAGTACTTC.

CDR3 bases: TGCGCCAGCAGCTCCCGGGGCGAGCAGTACTTC. Residues: CASSSRGEQYF. The chain employs TRBV5-1 and TRBJ2-7, with a tentative D call TRBD2 (5 bases). The CDR3 length is 11 residues. Trimming stripped 3 bases from V and 6 bases from J, with 7 bases between. From germline, CDR1 is SGHRS and CDR2 YFSETQ.

J is TRBJ1-2 and V is TRBV7-9; 8 bases fit TRBD1. J gave up 8 bases and V 1 base, and 3 bases lay outside the gene matches. The CDR3 covers 13 residues. CDR1 is SEHNR and CDR2 is FQNEAQ in the germline V gene (reference sequence). DNA of the CDR3: TGTGCCAGCAGCTTAGGACAGGGGCAAGGCTACACCTTC. This translates into CASSLGQGQGYTF.

For this clone: This same CDR3 is encoded by further DNA sequences in the sample. The CDR3 bases are TGTGCTAGTGGTCTAGGCTCGGGGTCCAATCAGCCCCAGCATTTT. This sequence encodes CASGLGSGSNQPQHF. The rearrangement uses TRBV12-5 and TRBJ1-5, with unresolved D. Trimming cost V 5 bases and J 3 bases, with 14 bases left between them. Per the germline V gene, CDR1 is LGHNT and CDR2 is FRNRAP. The CDR3 is 15 amino acids. Full variable domain (outside the CDR3, taken from reference TRBV12-5 and TRBJ1-5): DARVTQTPRHKVTEMGQEVTMRCQPILGHNTVFWYRQTMMQGLELLAYFRNRAPLDDSGMPKDRFSAEMPDATLATLKIQPSEPRDSAVYFCASGLGSGSNQPQHFGDGTRLSIL.

The V call is TRBV7-2, the J call TRBJ1-1; 9 bases are a match to TRBD1. J was trimmed by 3 bases and V by 5 bases; bases with no gene match: 4. This CDR3 has 14 residues. CDR1 is SGHTA and CDR2 is FQGNSA in the germline V gene. The CDR3: CASSIRQGDTEAFF. The DNA for the CDR3 is TGTGCCAGCAGCATAAGACAGGGGGACACTGAAGCTTTCTTT.

The genes are TRBV2 and TRBJ2-3; D is uncertain. V was cut by 5 bases and J by 0 bases, with 12 bases left in between. This CDR3 is 15 amino acids long. The germline CDR1 and CDR2 sequences are SNHLY and FYNNEI. CDR3 sequence reads: CASSNYQTSTDTQYF. The CDR3 nucleotides read TGTGCCAGCAGTAACTATCAGACTAGCACAGATACGCAGTATTTT.

This clone showed up just a few times. V usage is TRBV7-2 and J usage is TRBJ1-6; 8 nucleotides line up with TRBD1. Germline V gene sequence: CDR1 SGHTA, CDR2 FQGNSA. The CDR3 is 14 residues long. Unmatched junction bases numbered 9, after V lost 2 bases and J lost 15 bases. As DNA, the CDR3 is TGTGCCAGCAGCTTACCGAAGACAGGGGAGGTCCTCCACTTT. Residues: CASSLPKTGEVLHF.

V is TRBV2 and J is TRBJ1-2, with 7 bases that match TRBD1. Germline trimming cut 2 bases from V and 3 bases from J; bases unmatched to any gene: 3. The length of the CDR3 is 14 residues. Germline V gene sequence: CDR1 SNHLY, CDR2 FYNNEI. The CDR3 nucleotides read TGTGCCAGCAGTGAAAGGGGGCATGACTATGGCTACACCTTC. It encodes CASSERGHDYGYTF.

The rearrangement uses TRBV5-4 and TRBJ2-5; TRBD2 aligns across 8 bases. Germline CDR1 SGHNT, CDR2 YYREEE (reference sequence). V lost 5 bases, J lost 5 bases, and 20 bases stayed unmatched. This CDR3 is built from 18 residues. The CDR3 reads CASSAGGHGGAERETQYF. CDR3 bases: TGTGCCAGCAGTGCTGGCGGTCACGGGGGGGCCGAGCGGGAGACCCAGTACTTC.

This clone was observed a handful of times. The CDR3 DNA follows: TGTGCCAGCAGCCTCGCTAGCGGGGGATACAATGAGCAGTTCTTC. It is translated as CASSLASGGYNEQFF. This sequence joins TRBV6-4 and TRBJ2-1; 10 bases fit TRBD2. Germline V gives CDR1 MRHNA, CDR2 SNTAGT. The V segment lost 6 bases and the J segment 4 bases; nucleotides outside the gene matches: 6. This CDR3 comprises 15 residues.

Turning to this clone: At one end the junction does not follow the germline gene, possibly because of a read error. The chain couples TRBV7-9 to TRBJ1-3, with 8 bases identical to TRBD1. The CDR3 sequence is 16 residues long. In germline, CDR1 is SEHNR, CDR2 FQNEAQ (reference sequence). In DNA, the CDR3 is TGTTCCAGCAGAAAAATTTGGACAGGGAGCGGAAACACCATATATTTT. Translated, it gives CSSRKIWTGSGNTIYF.

Notes on this clone: The junction and the germline gene differ at one end; a read error may be behind it. The chain couples TRBV19 to TRBJ2-6; TRBD1 might be the D (5 bases). Germline V gene sequence: CDR1 LNHDA, CDR2 SQIVND (reference sequence). This CDR3 region has 15 residues. The CDR3 bases are TGTGCCAGTAGTCCCAAATTAAGTGGGGCCAACGGCCTGACTTTC. This sequence encodes CASSPKLSGANGLTF.

The genes are TRBV10-1 and TRBJ1-1; D not certain. CDR3 size: 14 residues. Trimming stripped 4 bases from V and 1 base from J, with 10 bases between. CDR1 and CDR2 (germline): WNHNN, SYGVQD (reference sequence). CDR3 region: CASSVGPGNTEAFF. As DNA, the CDR3 is TGCGCCAGCAGTGTGGGCCCAGGGAACACTGAAGCTTTCTTT.

This clone has just a few counts. The chain carries TRBV10-3 and TRBJ2-3; 12 positions agree with TRBD2. The germline V gene has CDR1 ENHRY and CDR2 SYGVKD. V lost 4 bases to trimming and J lost 3 bases; unmatched junction nucleotides: 5. CDR3 size: 16 residues. Here the CDR3 reads CAISGLLAGGTDTQYF. The CDR3 DNA is TGTGCCATCAGTGGCTTGCTAGCGGGAGGGACAGATACGCAGTATTTT.

This clone was observed once. V is TRBV21-1 and J is TRBJ2-5; the listed D gene, TRBD2, was not tested against the DNA. TRBV21-1 counts as a pseudogene. The CDR3 is 13 residues long. The DNA of the CDR3 is TGTGCCAGCACCTCCTTCCGGGGAGAGACCCAGTACTTC. Its translation is CASTSFRGETQYF.

This chain uses TRBV27 with TRBJ1-4, with TRBD1 as a possible D gene (5 bases). Germline assignment: CDR1 MNHEY and CDR2 SMNVEV (reference sequence). V dropped 2 bases and J dropped 5 bases, with 15 bases sitting between them. CDR3 size: 16 residues. This CDR3 is CASSLRPQGWNEKLFF. CDR3 DNA sequence: TGTGCCAGCAGTTTAAGGCCCCAGGGCTGGAATGAAAAACTGTTTTTT.

This chain connects TRBV5-4 to TRBJ2-1; 12 positions agree with TRBD2. Trimming removed 4 bases from V and 4 bases from J; junction bases left unmatched: 3. The CDR3 covers 15 residues. CDR1 is SGHNT and CDR2 is YYREEE in the germline V gene (reference sequence). The chain's CDR3 is CASSRTSGTYNEQFF. CDR3 coding DNA: TGTGCCAGCAGCCGGACTAGCGGGACTTACAATGAGCAGTTCTTC.

The chain has TRBV10-1 and TRBJ1-1, with 8 nucleotides matching TRBD1. This CDR3 is 13 amino acids long. V shed 4 bases, J shed 6 bases, and the junction held 4 bases outside the gene matches. In germline, CDR1 is WNHNN, CDR2 SYGVQD (reference sequence). CDR3 protein: CASSGTGRPEAFF. The CDR3 coding sequence is TGCGCCAGCAGTGGGACAGGGCGCCCTGAAGCTTTCTTT.